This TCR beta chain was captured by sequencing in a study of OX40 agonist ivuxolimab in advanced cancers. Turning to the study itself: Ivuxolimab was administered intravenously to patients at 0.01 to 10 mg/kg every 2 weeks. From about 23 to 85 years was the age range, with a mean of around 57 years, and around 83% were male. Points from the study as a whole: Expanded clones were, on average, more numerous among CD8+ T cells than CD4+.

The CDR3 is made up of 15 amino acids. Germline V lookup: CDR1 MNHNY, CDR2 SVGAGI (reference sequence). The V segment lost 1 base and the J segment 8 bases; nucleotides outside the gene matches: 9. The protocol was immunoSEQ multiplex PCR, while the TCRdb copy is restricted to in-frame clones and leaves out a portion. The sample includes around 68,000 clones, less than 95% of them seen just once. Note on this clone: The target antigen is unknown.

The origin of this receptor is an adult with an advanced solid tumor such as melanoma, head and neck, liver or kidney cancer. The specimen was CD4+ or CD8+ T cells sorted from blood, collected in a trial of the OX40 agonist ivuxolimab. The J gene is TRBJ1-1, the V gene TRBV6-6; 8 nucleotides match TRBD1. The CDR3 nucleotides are TGTGCCAGCAGTTACTTGTCTGGACAGGGTACCGAAGCTTTCTTT. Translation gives CASSYLSGQGTEAFF.